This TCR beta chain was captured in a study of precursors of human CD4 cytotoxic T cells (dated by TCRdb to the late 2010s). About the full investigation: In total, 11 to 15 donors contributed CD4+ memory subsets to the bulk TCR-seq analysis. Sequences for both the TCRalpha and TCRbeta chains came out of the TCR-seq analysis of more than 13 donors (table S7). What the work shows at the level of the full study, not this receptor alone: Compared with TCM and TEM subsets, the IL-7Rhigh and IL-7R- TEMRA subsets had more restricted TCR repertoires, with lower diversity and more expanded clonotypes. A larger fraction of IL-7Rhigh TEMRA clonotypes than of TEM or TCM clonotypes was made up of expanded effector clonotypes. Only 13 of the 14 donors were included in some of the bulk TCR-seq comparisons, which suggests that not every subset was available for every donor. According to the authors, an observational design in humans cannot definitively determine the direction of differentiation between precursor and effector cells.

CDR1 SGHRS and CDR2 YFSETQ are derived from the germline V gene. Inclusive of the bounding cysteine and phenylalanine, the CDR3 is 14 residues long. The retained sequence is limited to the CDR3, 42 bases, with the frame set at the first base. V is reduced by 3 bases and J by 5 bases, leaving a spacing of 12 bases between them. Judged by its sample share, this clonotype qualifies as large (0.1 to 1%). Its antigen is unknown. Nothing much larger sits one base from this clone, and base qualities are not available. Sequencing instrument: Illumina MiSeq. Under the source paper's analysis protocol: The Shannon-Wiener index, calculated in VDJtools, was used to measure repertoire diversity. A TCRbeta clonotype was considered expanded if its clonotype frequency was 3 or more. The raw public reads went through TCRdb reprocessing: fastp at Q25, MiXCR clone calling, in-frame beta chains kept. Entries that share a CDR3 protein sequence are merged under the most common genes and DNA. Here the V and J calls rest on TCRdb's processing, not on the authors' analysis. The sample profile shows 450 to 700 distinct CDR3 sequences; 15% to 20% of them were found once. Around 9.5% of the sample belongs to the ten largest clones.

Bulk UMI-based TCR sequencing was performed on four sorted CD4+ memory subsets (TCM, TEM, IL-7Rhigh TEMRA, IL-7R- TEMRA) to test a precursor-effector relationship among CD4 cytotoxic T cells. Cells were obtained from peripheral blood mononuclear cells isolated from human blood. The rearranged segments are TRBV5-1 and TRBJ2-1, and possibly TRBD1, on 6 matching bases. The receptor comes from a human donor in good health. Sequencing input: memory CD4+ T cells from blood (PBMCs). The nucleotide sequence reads TGCGCCAGCAGCTCTACAGGGCTGCACAATGAGCAGTTCTTC. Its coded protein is CASSSTGLHNEQFF.